Below are 21 T cell receptor beta chains sequenced from a single sample in a study of blood T cell repertoires in COVID-19. Libraries were prepared by immunoSEQ multiplex PCR; TCRdb keeps only in-frame clonotypes and omits some of them. The sample lists approximately 230,000 clones, approximately 84% occurring once. The sequenced sample was PBMCs or T cells enriched from blood (not recorded which). These receptors all come from a middle-aged man who had recovered from COVID-19.

The chain uses TRBV24-1 and TRBJ1-6, with TRBD1 identical over 7 bases. Losses at the gene ends were 3 bases for V and 7 bases for J; bases not matched to a gene: 2. The CDR3 spans 14 residues. Germline lookup yields CDR1 KGHDR and CDR2 SFDVKD. In DNA form, the CDR3 reads TGTGCCACCAGTGATGGGGGACAGAATTCACCCCTCCACTTT. It encodes CATSDGGQNSPLHF.

The CDR3 nucleotides read TGTGCCACCAGTGATTTCGTACAGGGCTATGAGCAGTTCTTC. Residues: CATSDFVQGYEQFF. The chain uses TRBV24-1 and TRBJ2-1, with D tentatively TRBD1 (6 bases). CDR1 is KGHDR, CDR2 SFDVKD, per germline. The V end was cut by 1 base, the J end by 8 bases, with 11 bases between. This CDR3 region has 14 residues.

The rearrangement joins TRBV5-1 to TRBJ2-5; 12 positions agree with TRBD2. CDR1 and CDR2 (germline): SGHRS, YFSETQ. Unmatched junction bases numbered 10, after V lost 0 bases and J lost 4 bases. The CDR3 totals 18 residues. The CDR3 sequence: CASSLALLAGGGTETQYF. Here the CDR3 DNA reads TGCGCCAGCAGCTTGGCCCTACTAGCGGGAGGAGGAACAGAGACCCAGTACTTC.

This chain links TRBV28 with TRBJ2-3, with D perhaps matching TRBD2 (5 bases). CDR3 length: 13 residues. Germline V lookup: CDR1 MDHEN, CDR2 SYDVKM. V dropped 5 bases and J dropped 5 bases, with 11 bases sitting between them. The DNA of the CDR3 is TGTGCCAGCAGTCCTAGCAGGATAGATACGCAGTATTTT. The encoded protein is CASSPSRIDTQYF.

The chain uses TRBV14 and TRBJ1-2; D remains unclear. CDR1 and CDR2 from the germline V gene are SGHDN and FVKESK. The CDR3 contains 15 residues. Trimming left V 1 base short and J 5 bases short, with 14 bases between. The CDR3 here is CASSQGGVGVYGYTF. The CDR3 DNA reads as TGTGCCAGCAGCCAAGGGGGAGTGGGTGTTTATGGCTACACCTTC. The variable domain in full, completed from reference TRBV14 and TRBJ1-2, reads EAGVTQFPSHSVIEKGQTVTLRCDPISGHDNLYWYRRVMGKEIKFLLHFVKESKQDESGMPNNRFLAERTGGTYSTLKVQPAELEDSGVYFCASSQGGVGVYGYTFGSGTRLTVV.

J is TRBJ2-1 and V is TRBV5-1; D might be TRBD1 (6 bases). In germline, CDR1 is SGHRS, CDR2 YFSETQ. The CDR3 sequence is 16 residues long. V lost 7 bases to trimming and J lost 2 bases, with 19 bases between them. This chain's CDR3 is CASRTRGGGAYNEQFF. CDR3 in DNA: TGCGCCAGCCGGACCCGCGGTGGGGGCGCCTACAATGAGCAGTTCTTC.

The chain is built from TRBV11-2 and TRBJ2-5; weak D call: TRBD2 (5 bases). Germline CDR1 and CDR2: SGHAT and FQNNGV. V gave up 8 bases and J gave up 2 bases, with 18 bases separating them. The CDR3 runs to 15 residues. In nucleotides, the CDR3 is TGTGCCAGCCGGGGAATTGGGTCTCGTCAAGAGACCCAGTACTTC. As protein: CASRGIGSRQETQYF.

This chain joins TRBV6-5 and TRBJ2-2, with TRBD1 matching 11 bases. V shed 6 bases and J 6 bases; nucleotides not matched to a gene: 6. CDR3 length: 15 amino acids. Germline V gene sequence: CDR1 MNHEY, CDR2 SVGAGI. CDR3 region: CASRSGQGVPGELFF. CDR3 bases: TGTGCCAGCAGGTCGGGACAGGGGGTACCCGGGGAGCTGTTTTTT.

The rearrangement joins TRBV11-2 to TRBJ2-1; 7 bases line up with TRBD1. The CDR3 runs to 16 residues. Germline CDR1 is SGHAT and CDR2 is FQNNGV. With 1 base clipped from V and 7 bases from J, the junction kept 10 bases outside the gene matches. The CDR3 DNA sequence: TGTGCCAGCAGCTTAGGTAGGGGGCGGATCTATAATGAGCAGTTCTTC. Translation gives CASSLGRGRIYNEQFF.

This clone was observed a single time. The chain is built from TRBV10-2 and TRBJ1-6; 7 nucleotides match TRBD1. The V and J ends lost 4 bases and 9 bases, in that order; junction bases with no gene match: 9. Germline V gives CDR1 WSHSY, CDR2 SAAADI. The CDR3 covers 15 residues. The CDR3 nucleotides are TGCGCCAGCAGTGGGGGACAGACTTTAGGTTCACCCCTCCACTTT. It codes for CASSGGQTLGSPLHF.

This rearrangement joins TRBV5-4 to TRBJ2-5, with TRBD2 matching over 14 bases. Trimming removed 6 bases from V and 5 bases from J; junction bases left unmatched: 9. The germline V gene encodes CDR1 SGHNT and CDR2 YYREEE (reference sequence). The CDR3 sequence is 16 residues long. CDR3 in amino acids: CASTLTSGGARETQYF. CDR3 DNA sequence: TGTGCCAGCACCCTGACTAGCGGGGGGGCCCGGGAGACCCAGTACTTC.

This chain connects TRBV10-3 to TRBJ2-7, with D perhaps matching TRBD1 (5 bases). The CDR3 sequence is 15 residues long. The ends were cut back, 3 bases at V and 2 bases at J, with 14 bases in the middle. Germline V gene lookup returns CDR1 ENHRY and CDR2 SYGVKD. The CDR3 loop is CAISEIQGYTYEQYF. The CDR3 region has the DNA TGTGCCATCAGTGAAATTCAGGGATACACCTACGAGCAGTACTTC.

The CDR3 loop reads CASSSQGAAYGYTF. DNA for the CDR3: TGTGCCAGCAGCTCGCAGGGGGCTGCCTATGGCTACACCTTC. The J gene is TRBJ1-2, the V gene TRBV11-2, with 8 bases that match TRBD1. J lost 4 bases, V lost 4 bases, and 5 bases had no gene match. The CDR3 is 14 amino acids. Germline CDR1 and CDR2: SGHAT and FQNNGV.

The chain uses TRBV6-5 and TRBJ1-5, with 9 bases lining up with TRBD1. V gave up 7 bases and J gave up 5 bases; unmatched junction bases: 6. Germline CDR1 reads MNHEY; CDR2 reads SVGAGI. CDR3 size: 14 residues. The CDR3 is CASTQQGAYQPQHF. DNA of the CDR3: TGTGCCAGCACCCAACAGGGGGCTTATCAGCCCCAGCATTTT.

The V gene is TRBV6-5, the J gene TRBJ2-1; TRBD2 agrees at 11 bases. This CDR3 comprises 15 residues. CDR1 and CDR2 (germline): MNHEY, SVGAGI. After removal of 6 bases from V and 2 bases from J, the junction contained 3 bases not matched to a gene. The CDR3 protein is CASRLTSGAYNEQFF. CDR3 DNA sequence: TGTGCCAGCAGACTGACTAGCGGGGCCTACAATGAGCAGTTCTTC.

CDR3 DNA sequence: TGTGCCAGCAGCCTCGGAGCGGGGGTGAGATATGGCTACACCTTC. Protein product: CASSLGAGVRYGYTF. The chain carries TRBV28 and TRBJ1-2; D possibly corresponds to TRBD1 (5 bases). The germline V gene has CDR1 MDHEN and CDR2 SYDVKM. The CDR3 length is 15 residues. V lost 6 bases, J lost 5 bases, and 19 bases lay in between.

About this clone: The identical CDR3 is also encoded by other nucleotide sequences in the sample. This chain joins TRBV18 and TRBJ1-2; D is ambiguous. Deletions cut 2 bases from V and 1 base from J, with 5 bases between. This CDR3 region has 13 residues. In germline, CDR1 is KGHSH, CDR2 LQKENI. The CDR3 DNA reads as TGTGCCAGCTCACCAGAGGGTAACTATGGCTACACCTTC. Residues: CASSPEGNYGYTF. The whole variable domain, remainder taken from reference TRBV18 and TRBJ1-2, is NAGVMQNPRHLVRRRGQEARLRCSPMKGHSHVYWYRQLPEEGLKFMVYLQKENIIDESGMPKERFSAEFPKEGPSILRIQQVVRGDSAAYFCASSPEGNYGYTFGSGTRLTVV.

This clone was seen once. The chain carries TRBV2 and TRBJ2-3, with TRBD1 matching 8 bases. Trimming at V came to 3 bases and at J to 5 bases, leaving 7 bases not matched to a gene. CDR1 is SNHLY and CDR2 is FYNNEI in the germline V gene. This CDR3 contains 15 residues. The CDR3 reads CASSDTGGHRDTQYF. The DNA of the CDR3 is TGTGCCAGCAGTGATACAGGGGGGCACAGAGATACGCAGTATTTT.

The V and J genes are TRBV4-1 and TRBJ1-1; 11 bases are a match to TRBD1. In germline, CDR1 is MGHRA, CDR2 YSYEKL. V lost 2 bases to trimming and J lost 0 bases; unmatched junction nucleotides: 5. This CDR3 contains 17 residues. The chain's CDR3 is CASSQQQGQGVNTEAFF. The CDR3 DNA reads TGCGCCAGCAGCCAACAACAGGGACAGGGGGTGAACACTGAAGCTTTCTTT.

The gene calls are TRBV5-1 and TRBJ2-5; maybe TRBD2 (6 bases). Between the trimmed V and J ends, which lost 0 bases and 0 bases, there was a span of 15 bases. Per germline, CDR1 SGHRS and CDR2 YFSETQ. This CDR3 region has 17 residues. The chain's CDR3 is CASSLGGVGSNQETQYF. The CDR3 DNA is TGCGCCAGCAGCTTGGGGGGGGTCGGGTCCAACCAAGAGACCCAGTACTTC.

The J gene is TRBJ2-1, the V gene TRBV6-5, with unresolved D. CDR3 size: 11 residues. Trimming left V 6 bases short and J 11 bases short, with 11 bases between. CDR1 and CDR2 (germline): MNHEY, SVGAGI. The CDR3 nucleotides read TGTGCCAGCAGCTTACAGAGCAAGCAGTTCTTC. Its translation: CASSLQSKQFF.